The rows below give T cell receptor beta chains drawn from one sample of a study of cytomegalovirus exposure and HLA in healthy donors. Produced via immunoSEQ multiplex PCR; TCRdb's table is partial and in-frame only. This table holds 100,000 to 120,000 clones, around 86% found once. The specimen sequenced was PBMCs. Source of these receptors: a man aged 25-40 years in good health and CMV-seropositive. Each CDR3 is given with its conserved first and last residue. Each record gives: J gene, D gene, V gene, clone size, CDR3 protein, CDR3 DNA. The D gene is left open where the match is weak. Clone sizes are given selectively: once, few, many, or a class where the clone is expanded.

J gene: TRBJ1-2
D gene: TRBD1
V gene: TRBV7-8
clone size: NA
CDR3 protein: CASSLEQGNGYTF
CDR3 DNA: TGTGCCAGCAGCTTAGAACAGGGGAATGGCTACACCTTC

J gene: TRBJ2-2
D gene: NA
V gene: TRBV6-6
clone size: NA
CDR3 protein: CASNPVTGELFF
CDR3 DNA: TGTGCCAGCAACCCGGTCACCGGGGAGCTGTTTTTT

J gene: TRBJ1-2
D gene: NA
V gene: TRBV29-1
clone size: once
CDR3 protein: CSVERQLYGYTF
CDR3 DNA: TGCAGCGTTGAGAGACAGCTCTATGGCTACACCTTC

J gene: TRBJ2-7
D gene: TRBD1
V gene: TRBV6-1
clone size: NA
CDR3 protein: CASRSGTASSYEQYF
CDR3 DNA: TGTGCCAGCAGATCAGGGACAGCGAGCTCCTACGAGCAGTACTTC

J gene: TRBJ2-7
D gene: TRBD1
V gene: TRBV30
clone size: NA
CDR3 protein: CAWTPGTGDEQYF
CDR3 DNA: TGTGCCTGGACCCCCGGGACAGGGGACGAGCAGTACTTC

J gene: TRBJ2-7
D gene: NA
V gene: TRBV29-1
clone size: NA
CDR3 protein: CSVGPGLYEQYF
CDR3 DNA: TGCAGCGTTGGTCCAGGGCTCTACGAGCAGTACTTC

J gene: TRBJ1-2
D gene: NA
V gene: TRBV7-2
clone size: NA
CDR3 protein: CASSLVTGSNYGYTF
CDR3 DNA: TGTGCCAGCAGCTTAGTTACAGGATCTAACTATGGCTACACCTTC

J gene: TRBJ1-2
D gene: NA
V gene: TRBV20-1
clone size: NA
CDR3 protein: CSARAGYGYTF
CDR3 DNA: TGCAGTGCTAGAGCAGGATATGGCTACACCTTC

J gene: TRBJ1-4
D gene: TRBD1
V gene: TRBV4-1
clone size: NA
CDR3 protein: CASTPMGQGMEKLFF
CDR3 DNA: TGCGCCAGCACCCCTATGGGACAGGGTATGGAGAAACTGTTTTTT

J gene: TRBJ1-1
D gene: NA
V gene: TRBV29-1
clone size: NA
CDR3 protein: CSVVQGRTEAFF
CDR3 DNA: TGCAGCGTTGTTCAGGGGCGGACTGAAGCTTTCTTT

J gene: TRBJ2-7
D gene: NA
V gene: TRBV5-1
clone size: NA
CDR3 protein: CASSQGGGAYEQYF
CDR3 DNA: TGCGCCAGCAGTCAGGGAGGGGGGGCCTACGAGCAGTACTTC

J gene: TRBJ1-1
D gene: NA
V gene: TRBV6-1
clone size: many
CDR3 protein: CASSPDYSPKAFF
CDR3 DNA: TGTGCCAGCAGTCCCGATTATAGCCCAAAAGCTTTCTTT

J gene: TRBJ2-2
D gene: NA
V gene: TRBV7-9
clone size: NA
CDR3 protein: CASSAAQGDTGELFF
CDR3 DNA: TGTGCCAGCAGCGCCGCTCAGGGCGACACCGGGGAGCTGTTTTTT

J gene: TRBJ2-7
D gene: NA
V gene: TRBV30
clone size: NA
CDR3 protein: CAWSVGPGWSYEQYF
CDR3 DNA: TGTGCCTGGAGTGTGGGGCCCGGGTGGTCCTACGAGCAGTACTTC

J gene: TRBJ1-1
D gene: NA
V gene: TRBV7-3
clone size: NA
CDR3 protein: CASSFTGSDTEAFF
CDR3 DNA: TGTGCCAGCAGCTTCACCGGGAGTGACACTGAAGCTTTCTTT

J gene: TRBJ2-3
D gene: TRBD2
V gene: TRBV7-2
clone size: NA
CDR3 protein: CASSRSGGADTQYF
CDR3 DNA: TGTGCCAGCAGCCGTAGCGGGGGGGCAGATACGCAGTATTTT

J gene: TRBJ2-5
D gene: TRBD2
V gene: TRBV6-7
clone size: NA
CDR3 protein: CASSRSGATQETQYF
CDR3 DNA: TGTGCCAGCAGCCGTAGCGGGGCCACGCAAGAGACCCAGTACTTC

J gene: TRBJ1-1
D gene: TRBD1
V gene: TRBV4-2
clone size: NA
CDR3 protein: CASSRDRGGTEAFF
CDR3 DNA: TGTGCCAGCAGCCGGGACAGGGGGGGCACTGAAGCTTTCTTT

J gene: TRBJ2-1
D gene: TRBD2
V gene: TRBV7-2
clone size: NA
CDR3 protein: CASSILAGGFNEQFF
CDR3 DNA: TGTGCCAGCAGCATACTAGCGGGGGGGTTCAATGAGCAGTTCTTC

J gene: TRBJ1-5
D gene: NA
V gene: TRBV30
clone size: NA
CDR3 protein: CAWSEGAGPSYQPQHF
CDR3 DNA: TGTGCCTGGAGTGAAGGGGCAGGGCCCTCATATCAGCCCCAGCATTTT

J gene: TRBJ1-4
D gene: NA
V gene: TRBV5-1
clone size: NA
CDR3 protein: CASRWSSGANEKLFF
CDR3 DNA: TGCGCCAGCAGGTGGTCATCCGGGGCTAATGAAAAACTGTTTTTT

J gene: TRBJ1-5
D gene: NA
V gene: TRBV6-5
clone size: few
CDR3 protein: CASSYPQQGPYQPQHF
CDR3 DNA: TGTGCCAGCAGTTACCCCCAACAGGGACCCTATCAGCCCCAGCATTTT

J gene: TRBJ1-1
D gene: NA
V gene: TRBV4-1
clone size: NA
CDR3 protein: CASSRDGSLMNTEAFF
CDR3 DNA: TGCGCCAGCAGCCGAGATGGTTCACTAATGAACACTGAAGCTTTCTTT

J gene: TRBJ2-5
D gene: TRBD2
V gene: TRBV4-1
clone size: NA
CDR3 protein: CASSQVNLGLAGGETQYF
CDR3 DNA: TGCGCCAGCAGCCAAGTTAATCTTGGGCTAGCGGGAGGAGAGACCCAGTACTTC

J gene: TRBJ2-5
D gene: TRBD2
V gene: TRBV11-3
clone size: NA
CDR3 protein: CASSPGLAGRETQYF
CDR3 DNA: TGTGCCAGCAGTCCGGGACTAGCCGGGCGGGAGACCCAGTACTTC

J gene: TRBJ1-2
D gene: NA
V gene: TRBV5-6
clone size: NA
CDR3 protein: CASSSGYRNYGYTF
CDR3 DNA: TGTGCCAGCAGCTCAGGGTATCGGAACTATGGCTACACCTTC

J gene: TRBJ1-3
D gene: NA
V gene: TRBV28
clone size: once
CDR3 protein: CASSSPSGRSGNTIYF
CDR3 DNA: TGTGCCAGCAGTTCCCCCTCTGGGCGCTCTGGAAACACCATATATTTT

J gene: TRBJ2-7
D gene: NA
V gene: TRBV25-1
clone size: NA
CDR3 protein: CASSGSGTLGEQYF
CDR3 DNA: TGTGCCAGCAGTGGCTCCGGGACTTTGGGCGAGCAGTACTTC

J gene: TRBJ1-2
D gene: NA
V gene: TRBV4-1
clone size: NA
CDR3 protein: CASSQGAQTYGYTF
CDR3 DNA: TGCGCCAGCAGCCAAGGAGCACAGACCTATGGCTACACCTTC

J gene: TRBJ1-4
D gene: NA
V gene: TRBV5-1
clone size: NA
CDR3 protein: CASRSRGGTGEKLFF
CDR3 DNA: TGCGCCAGCAGGTCCCGTGGGGGGACGGGAGAAAAACTGTTTTTT

J gene: TRBJ2-5
D gene: NA
V gene: TRBV19
clone size: once
CDR3 protein: CASSIAGATQETQYF
CDR3 DNA: TGTGCCAGTAGTATAGCTGGGGCAACACAAGAGACCCAGTACTTC

J gene: TRBJ1-2
D gene: NA
V gene: TRBV4-2
clone size: NA
CDR3 protein: CASSQDTGNYGYTF
CDR3 DNA: TGTGCCAGCAGCCAGGACACAGGAAACTATGGCTACACCTTC

J gene: TRBJ1-2
D gene: NA
V gene: TRBV28
clone size: NA
CDR3 protein: CASSYGTGSNYGYTF
CDR3 DNA: TGTGCCAGCAGTTATGGCACAGGATCAAACTATGGCTACACCTTC

J gene: TRBJ1-1
D gene: NA
V gene: TRBV4-2
clone size: NA
CDR3 protein: CASSLRGARKPEAFF
CDR3 DNA: TGTGCCAGCAGCCTCCGGGGGGCGAGGAAACCTGAAGCTTTCTTT

J gene: TRBJ1-2
D gene: TRBD1
V gene: TRBV7-3
clone size: NA
CDR3 protein: CASSLGQGYGYTF
CDR3 DNA: TGTGCCAGCAGCTTGGGACAGGGTTATGGCTACACCTTC

J gene: TRBJ2-3
D gene: TRBD1
V gene: TRBV5-4
clone size: NA
CDR3 protein: CASSPTGAADTQYF
CDR3 DNA: TGTGCCAGCAGCCCGACAGGGGCAGCAGATACGCAGTATTTT

J gene: TRBJ1-1
D gene: TRBD1
V gene: TRBV19
clone size: few
CDR3 protein: CASRPSTGTGNTEAFF
CDR3 DNA: TGTGCCAGTAGACCCTCGACAGGGACGGGGAACACTGAAGCTTTCTTT

J gene: TRBJ2-5
D gene: NA
V gene: TRBV9
clone size: NA
CDR3 protein: CASSGGGGVQETQYF
CDR3 DNA: TGTGCCAGCAGCGGAGGGGGGGGAGTCCAAGAGACCCAGTACTTC

J gene: TRBJ2-3
D gene: NA
V gene: TRBV9
clone size: NA
CDR3 protein: CASSVGTGVSADTQYF
CDR3 DNA: TGTGCCAGCAGCGTAGGTACGGGGGTGTCTGCAGATACGCAGTATTTT

J gene: TRBJ1-1
D gene: NA
V gene: TRBV7-8
clone size: NA
CDR3 protein: CASSLGVRAEAFF
CDR3 DNA: TGTGCCAGCAGCTTAGGAGTTAGAGCTGAAGCTTTCTTT

J gene: TRBJ2-5
D gene: TRBD2
V gene: TRBV7-4
clone size: NA
CDR3 protein: CASLTSGGPETQYF
CDR3 DNA: TGTGCCAGCTTGACTAGCGGGGGGCCCGAGACCCAGTACTTC

J gene: TRBJ2-3
D gene: TRBD2
V gene: TRBV5-4
clone size: NA
CDR3 protein: CASSLGGLAGGTTDTQYF
CDR3 DNA: TGTGCCAGCAGCTTGGGGGGACTAGCGGGGGGGACCACAGATACGCAGTATTTT

J gene: TRBJ2-5
D gene: NA
V gene: TRBV6-5
clone size: NA
CDR3 protein: CASSYSNTGTQYF
CDR3 DNA: TGTGCCAGCAGTTACTCGAACACGGGGACCCAGTACTTC

J gene: TRBJ2-5
D gene: NA
V gene: TRBV28
clone size: once
CDR3 protein: CASSPLLGGQETQYF
CDR3 DNA: TGTGCCAGCAGTCCCCTCTTGGGGGGTCAAGAGACCCAGTACTTC

J gene: TRBJ2-1
D gene: NA
V gene: TRBV5-1
clone size: NA
CDR3 protein: CASSLGGGELNEQFF
CDR3 DNA: TGCGCCAGCAGCTTAGGAGGGGGGGAGCTCAATGAGCAGTTCTTC